This T cell receptor beta chain originates from a study of blood T cells in healthy people across ages. Each of the donors had roughly 9.1 milliliters of peripheral blood drawn into EDTA-treated Vacutainer tubes. Study-wide results and caveats: Relative to aged donors, long-lived donors carried more naive CD4+ cells and displayed higher diversity.

This CDR3 spans 11 amino acids. V trimming: 7 bases; J trimming: 10 bases; junction bases outside the gene matches: 4. The germline CDR1 and CDR2 sequences are MDHEN and SYDVKM. Concerning this clonotype itself: Antigen specificity is unknown.

Then a second PCR, running about 7 to 11 cycles, was carried out with a sample-barcoded 5' primer and a J-beta primer mix. Every cDNA was tagged by a template-switch adaptor with 12 random nucleotides. TCRdb fed the 5' RACE reads into MiXCR, producing one record per CDR3 protein. The repertoire has fewer than 950,000 distinct CDR3 sequences, roughly 34% of them found once; the top ten carry 10% to 15%. This chain joins TRBV28 and TRBJ1-1, with 9 bases that match TRBD1. Sequenced sample: blood. This TCR was sampled from a young man in good health. CDR3 sequence (DNA): TGTGCCAGCACCTACAGGGGGCCAGCTTTCTTT. This codes for CASTYRGPAFF.